This T cell receptor beta chain was recorded in a study of blood T cell repertoires in COVID-19. Study-level background: From the United States, Italy and Spain came samples of acute and convalescent COVID-19. From T cells, B-cell-depleted T cells, or PBMCs came the material, which was cDNA or gDNA.

Original methodology: Quantification of nucleated cells was approximated via reference gene primer amplification. Using immunoSEQ multiplex PCR, the repertoire was profiled, and TCRdb retains in-frame clones only, with some absent. Clonal size and the V and J genes are those of that table, whereas D and trimming came from the DNA. The sample records some 200,000 clones, around four fifths being singletons. The CDR3 has 14 amino acids. The chain links TRBV21-1 to TRBJ1-2; TRBD1, as called in the table, went unchecked against the DNA. TRBV21-1 is annotated as a pseudogene. The clonotype comes from a man aged 60-69 years with COVID-19, enrolled during active disease. Sequencing was performed on peripheral blood. CDR3 DNA: TGTGCCAGCGGCAAAGGCAGGGGGTCTGTCGGCTACACCTTC. As protein: CASGKGRGSVGYTF.